The clone carrying this T cell receptor beta chain has at least ten counts. Its antigen is undetermined. The record originates from a study of CD8 T cells in ankylosing spondylitis. Whole-study results and caveats: A TCR beta motif of several highly homologous variants appeared characteristic of ankylosing spondylitis blood. From matched ankylosing spondylitis synovial fluid, disease-linked clones were reportedly recovered at significantly enriched levels.

The CDR3 extends over 15 amino acids. CDR1 is DFQATT and CDR2 is SNEGSKA in the germline V gene (reference sequence). The trim removed 5 bases at V and 4 bases at J, leaving 7 bases unmatched. Preparation of TCR beta libraries was done by quantitative 5'-RACE with molecular barcodes. MiXCR, run by TCRdb on the 5' RACE reads, gives a single entry per CDR3 protein. Of 500,000 or so distinct CDR3 sequences detected, about 5.2% appear once; the ten largest clones hold approximately 3.5%. Sequenced sample: blood, either unsorted or a sorted T cell fraction (not recorded which). The TCR was taken from a male donor with ankylosing spondylitis. The rearrangement links TRBV20-1 to TRBJ2-1; TRBD2 matches at 11 bases. The CDR3 loop is CSAFTGTSGYNEQFF. The CDR3 coding sequence is TGCAGTGCTTTTACCGGGACTAGCGGATACAATGAGCAGTTCTTC.